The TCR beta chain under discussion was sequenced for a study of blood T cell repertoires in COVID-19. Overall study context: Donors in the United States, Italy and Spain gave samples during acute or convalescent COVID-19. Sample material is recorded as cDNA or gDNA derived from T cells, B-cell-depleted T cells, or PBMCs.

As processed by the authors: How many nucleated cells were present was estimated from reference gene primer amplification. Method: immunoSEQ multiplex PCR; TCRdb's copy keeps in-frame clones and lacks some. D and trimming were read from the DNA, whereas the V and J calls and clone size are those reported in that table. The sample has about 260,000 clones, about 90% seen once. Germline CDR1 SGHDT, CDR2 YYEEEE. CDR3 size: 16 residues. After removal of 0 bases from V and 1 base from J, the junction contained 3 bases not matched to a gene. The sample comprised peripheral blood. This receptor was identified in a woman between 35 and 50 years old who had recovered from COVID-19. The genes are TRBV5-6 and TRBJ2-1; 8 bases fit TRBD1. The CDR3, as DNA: TGTGCCAGCAGCTTGGAGGGACAGGCGTCCTACAATGAGCAGTTCTTC. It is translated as CASSLEGQASYNEQFF.